This TCR beta chain was profiled in a study of blood T cell repertoires in COVID-19. Sequencing was performed with immunoSEQ multiplex PCR; in TCRdb, only in-frame clones are kept and a portion is missing. This sample yields around 140,000 clones, of which roughly three quarters are seen a single time; approximately 2% belongs to the top ten. This clone showed up many times. The CDR3 runs 15 residues. Germline V lookup: CDR1 SGHNT, CDR2 YYREEE (reference sequence). V shed 3 bases and J shed 3 bases, with 10 bases lying between them. The TCR originated in a woman in her 70s with acute or convalescent COVID-19. The sequencing input was peripheral blood. The rearrangement links TRBV5-4 to TRBJ1-6; D perhaps matches TRBD1 (6 bases). CDR3 nucleotide sequence: TGTGCCAGCAGCTCCGGACAGTACTATAATTCACCCCTCCACTTT. Its protein is CASSSGQYYNSPLHF.